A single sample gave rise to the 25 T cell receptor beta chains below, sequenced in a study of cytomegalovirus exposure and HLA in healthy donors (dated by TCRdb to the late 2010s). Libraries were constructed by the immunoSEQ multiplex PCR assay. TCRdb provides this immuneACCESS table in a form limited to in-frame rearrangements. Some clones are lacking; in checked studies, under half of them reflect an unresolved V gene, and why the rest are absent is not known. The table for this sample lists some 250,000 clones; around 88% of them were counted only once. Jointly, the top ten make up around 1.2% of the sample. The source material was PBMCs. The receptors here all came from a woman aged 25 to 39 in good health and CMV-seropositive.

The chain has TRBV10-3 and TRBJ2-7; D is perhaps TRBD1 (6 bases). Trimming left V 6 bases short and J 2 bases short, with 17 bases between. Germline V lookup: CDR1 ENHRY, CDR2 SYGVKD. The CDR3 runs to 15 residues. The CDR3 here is CAIRPNRDKTYEQYF. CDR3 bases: TGTGCCATCAGACCAAACCGGGACAAGACCTACGAGCAGTACTTC.

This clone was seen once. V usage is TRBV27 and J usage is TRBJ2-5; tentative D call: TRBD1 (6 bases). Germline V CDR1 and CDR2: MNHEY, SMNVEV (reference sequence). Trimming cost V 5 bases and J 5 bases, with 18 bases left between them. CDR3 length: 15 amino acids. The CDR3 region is CASSPTPGVGETQYF. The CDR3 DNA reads TGTGCCAGCAGTCCAACCCCAGGGGTCGGCGAGACCCAGTACTTC.

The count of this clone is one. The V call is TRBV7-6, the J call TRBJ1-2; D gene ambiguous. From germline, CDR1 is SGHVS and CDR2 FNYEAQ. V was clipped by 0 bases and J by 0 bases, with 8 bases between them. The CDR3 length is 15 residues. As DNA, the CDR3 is TGTGCCAGCAGCTTAGCGATCGGAGCTAACTATGGCTACACCTTC. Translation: CASSLAIGANYGYTF.

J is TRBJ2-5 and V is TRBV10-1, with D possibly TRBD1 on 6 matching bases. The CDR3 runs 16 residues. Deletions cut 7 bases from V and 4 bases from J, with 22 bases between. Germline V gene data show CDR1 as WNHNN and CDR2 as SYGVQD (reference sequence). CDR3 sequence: CASNEDRGRGIETQYF. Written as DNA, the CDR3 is TGCGCCAGCAACGAAGATCGCGGCAGGGGAATAGAGACCCAGTACTTC.

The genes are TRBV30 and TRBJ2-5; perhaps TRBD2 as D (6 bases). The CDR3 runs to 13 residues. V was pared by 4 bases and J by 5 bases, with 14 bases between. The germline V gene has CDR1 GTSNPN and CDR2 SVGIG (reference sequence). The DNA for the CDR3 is TGTGCCTGGACCGTGGGACTTACGGAGACCCAGTACTTC. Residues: CAWTVGLTETQYF.

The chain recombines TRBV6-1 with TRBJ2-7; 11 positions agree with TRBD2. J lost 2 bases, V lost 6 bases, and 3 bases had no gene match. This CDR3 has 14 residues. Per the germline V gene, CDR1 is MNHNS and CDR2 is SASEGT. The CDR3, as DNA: TGTGCCAGCAGCGTAGCGGGAGGGACCTACGAGCAGTACTTC. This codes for CASSVAGGTYEQYF.

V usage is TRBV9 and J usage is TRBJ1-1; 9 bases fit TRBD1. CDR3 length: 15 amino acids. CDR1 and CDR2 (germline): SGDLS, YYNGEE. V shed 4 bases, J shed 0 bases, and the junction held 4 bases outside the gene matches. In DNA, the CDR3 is TGTGCCAGCAGCAAGACAGGGGGGTTGAACACTGAAGCTTTCTTT. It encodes CASSKTGGLNTEAFF.

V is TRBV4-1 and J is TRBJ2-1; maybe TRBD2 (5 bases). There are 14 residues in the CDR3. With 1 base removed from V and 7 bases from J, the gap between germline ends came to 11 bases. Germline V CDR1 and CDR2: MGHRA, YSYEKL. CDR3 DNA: TGCGCCAGCAGCCAAGGAGGGAGCGCAAATGAGCAGTTCTTC. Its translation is CASSQGGSANEQFF.

The CDR3: CASSTMSPDRPVDEQFF. For the CDR3, the DNA is TGTGCCAGCAGCACGATGTCCCCGGACAGGCCCGTCGATGAGCAGTTCTTC. The chain links TRBV7-9 to TRBJ2-1; 7 bases map to TRBD1. Germline V gene data show CDR1 as SEHNR and CDR2 as FQNEAQ (reference sequence). CDR3 length equals 17 residues. The trim removed 5 bases at V and 8 bases at J, leaving 18 bases unmatched.

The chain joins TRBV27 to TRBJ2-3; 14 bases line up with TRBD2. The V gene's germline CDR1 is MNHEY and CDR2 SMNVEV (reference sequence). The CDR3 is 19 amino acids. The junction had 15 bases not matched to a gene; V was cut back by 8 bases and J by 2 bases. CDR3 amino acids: CASLIRGTSGSRSTDTQYF. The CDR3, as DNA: TGTGCCAGCCTCATAAGGGGGACTAGCGGGAGCCGGTCCACAGATACGCAGTATTTT.

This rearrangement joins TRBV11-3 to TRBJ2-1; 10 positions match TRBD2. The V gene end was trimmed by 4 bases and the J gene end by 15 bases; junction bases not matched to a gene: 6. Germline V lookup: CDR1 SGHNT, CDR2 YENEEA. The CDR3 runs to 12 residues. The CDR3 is CASSSASGSPFF. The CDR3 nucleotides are TGTGCCAGCAGCTCCGCTAGCGGGAGCCCGTTCTTC.

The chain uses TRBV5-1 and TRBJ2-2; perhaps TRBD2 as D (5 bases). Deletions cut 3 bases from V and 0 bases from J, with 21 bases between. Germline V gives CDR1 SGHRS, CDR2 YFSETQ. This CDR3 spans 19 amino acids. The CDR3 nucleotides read TGCGCCAGCAGCTCGCTCGTTCGGGGAGTCGATTCGAACACCGGGGAGCTGTTTTTT. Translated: CASSSLVRGVDSNTGELFF.

CDR3 region: CASSGRDTAVSYEQYF. The CDR3 nucleotides read TGTGCCAGCAGTGGCCGGGACACCGCGGTTTCCTACGAGCAGTACTTC. This chain connects TRBV28 to TRBJ2-7, with a tentative D call TRBD1 (6 bases). Per germline, CDR1 MDHEN and CDR2 SYDVKM. This CDR3 contains 16 residues. V gave up 5 bases and J gave up 1 base, with 18 bases separating them.

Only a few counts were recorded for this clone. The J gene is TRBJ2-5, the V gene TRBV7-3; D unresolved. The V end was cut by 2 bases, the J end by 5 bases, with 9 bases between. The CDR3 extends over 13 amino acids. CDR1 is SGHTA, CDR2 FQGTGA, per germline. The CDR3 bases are TGTGCCAGCAGCTTAGTCAGGTCCGAGACCCAGTACTTC. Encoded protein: CASSLVRSETQYF. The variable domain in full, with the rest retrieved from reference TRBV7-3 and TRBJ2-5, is GAGVSQTPSNKVTEKGKYVELRCDPISGHTALYWYRQSLGQGPEFLIYFQGTGAADDSGLPNDRFFAVRPEGSVSTLKIQRTERGDSAVYLCASSLVRSETQYFGPGTRLLVL.

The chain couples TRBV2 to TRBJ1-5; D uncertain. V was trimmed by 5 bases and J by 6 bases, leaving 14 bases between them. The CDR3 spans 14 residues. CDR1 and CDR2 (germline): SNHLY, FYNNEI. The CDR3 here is CASSPPGGIQPQHF. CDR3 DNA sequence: TGTGCCAGCAGTCCCCCTGGAGGGATTCAGCCCCAGCATTTT.

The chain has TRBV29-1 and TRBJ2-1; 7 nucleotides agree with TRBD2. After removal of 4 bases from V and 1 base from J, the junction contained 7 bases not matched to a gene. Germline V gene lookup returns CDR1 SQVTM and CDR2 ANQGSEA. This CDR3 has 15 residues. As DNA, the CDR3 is TGCAGCGTTGTACCAGCGGGATTGTCCTACAATGAGCAGTTCTTC. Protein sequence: CSVVPAGLSYNEQFF.

The CDR3 sequence is CAWSALAGGTDTQYF. CDR3 in DNA: TGTGCCTGGAGTGCTCTAGCGGGGGGGACAGATACGCAGTATTTT. The chain employs TRBV30 and TRBJ2-3; 12 bases fit TRBD2. The CDR3 has 15 amino acids. CDR1 and CDR2 (germline): GTSNPN, SVGIG (reference sequence). With V trimmed by 1 base and J by 3 bases, 2 bases remained unmatched.

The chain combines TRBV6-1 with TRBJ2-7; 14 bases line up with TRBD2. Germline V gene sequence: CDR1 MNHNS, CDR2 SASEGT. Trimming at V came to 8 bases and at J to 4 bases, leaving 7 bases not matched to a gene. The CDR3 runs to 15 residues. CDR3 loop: CASLRGLAGVYEQYF. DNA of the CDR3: TGTGCCAGCCTTAGGGGACTAGCGGGAGTTTACGAGCAGTACTTC.

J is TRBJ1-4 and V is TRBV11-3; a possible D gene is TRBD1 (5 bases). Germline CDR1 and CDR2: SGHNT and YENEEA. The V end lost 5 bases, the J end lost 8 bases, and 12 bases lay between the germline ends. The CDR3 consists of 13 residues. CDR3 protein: CASSLGTREKLFF. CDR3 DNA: TGTGCCAGCAGCCTAGGGACTCGCGAAAAACTGTTTTTT.

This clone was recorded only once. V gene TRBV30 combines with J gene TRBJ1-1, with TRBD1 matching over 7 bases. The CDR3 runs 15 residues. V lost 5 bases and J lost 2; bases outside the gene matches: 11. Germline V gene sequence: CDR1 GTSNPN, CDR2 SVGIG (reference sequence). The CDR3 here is CAWLDTGTDNTEAFF. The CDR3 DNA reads TGTGCCTGGTTAGATACCGGGACAGATAACACTGAAGCTTTCTTT. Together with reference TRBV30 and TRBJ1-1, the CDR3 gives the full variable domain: SQTIHQWPATLVQPVGSPLSLECTVEGTSNPNLYWYRQAAGRGLQLLFYSVGIGQISSEVPQNLSASRPQDRQFILSSKKLLLSDSGFYLCAWLDTGTDNTEAFFGQGTRLTVV.

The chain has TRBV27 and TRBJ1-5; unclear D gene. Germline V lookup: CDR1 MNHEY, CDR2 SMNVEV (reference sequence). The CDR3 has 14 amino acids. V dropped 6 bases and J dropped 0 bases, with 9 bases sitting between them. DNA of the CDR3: TGTGCCAGCAGAATAGCATATAGCAATCAGCCCCAGCATTTT. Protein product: CASRIAYSNQPQHF.

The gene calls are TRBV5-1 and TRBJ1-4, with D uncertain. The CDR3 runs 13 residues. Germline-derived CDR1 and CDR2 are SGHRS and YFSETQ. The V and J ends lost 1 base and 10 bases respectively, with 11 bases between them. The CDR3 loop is CASSLNEDLKLFF. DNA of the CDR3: TGCGCCAGCAGCTTGAATGAGGATTTAAAACTGTTTTTT.

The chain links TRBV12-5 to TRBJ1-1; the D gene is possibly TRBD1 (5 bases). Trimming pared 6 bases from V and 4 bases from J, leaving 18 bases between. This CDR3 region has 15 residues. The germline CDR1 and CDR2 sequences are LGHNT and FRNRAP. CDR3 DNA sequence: TGTGCTAGTGGCTATGGGGCGGGAGAGATCACTGAAGCTTTCTTT. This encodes CASGYGAGEITEAFF.

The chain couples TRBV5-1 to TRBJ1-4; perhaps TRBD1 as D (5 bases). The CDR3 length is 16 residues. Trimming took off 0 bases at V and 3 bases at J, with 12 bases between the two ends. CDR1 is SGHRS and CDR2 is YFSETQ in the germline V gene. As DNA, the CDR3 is TGCGCCAGCAGCTTGGAGGGGACTTGGGCTAATGAAAAACTGTTTTTT. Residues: CASSLEGTWANEKLFF.

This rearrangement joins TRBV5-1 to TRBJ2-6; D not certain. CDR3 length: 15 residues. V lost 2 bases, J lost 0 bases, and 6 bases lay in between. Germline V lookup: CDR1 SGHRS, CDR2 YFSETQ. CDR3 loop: CASSLAYSGANVLTF. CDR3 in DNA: TGCGCCAGCAGCTTAGCATACTCTGGGGCCAACGTCCTGACTTTC.